Sequencing of this T cell receptor beta chain was carried out in a study of beta chain features in type 1 diabetes (dated by TCRdb to about 2018). Regarding the complete study: Patients and healthy donors did not differ in mean age, gender distribution, total cell number or subset yield. In the study, TCRB repertoires of sorted circulating CD4+ T cell subsets from recently diagnosed type 1 diabetes patients were compared with those of matched healthy donors. A total of 100 million to 140 million sorted cells were examined across all samples, and the number of cells per subset was strongly correlated with RNA yield. Whereas all 30 or so donors provided naive and central memory subsets, regulatory and stem cell-like memory subsets were isolated from just 8 patients and roughly 8 healthy donors.

Results and caveats for the whole study, not just this receptor: Type 1 diabetes patients showed a moderate but significant shortening of TCRB CDR3 length in all four CD4+ subsets. Naive, central memory and regulatory TCRB repertoires appeared to be more similar among patients than among healthy donors. Because cDNA was sequenced instead of genomic DNA, highly expressing activated cells could be over-represented, though the groups showed no difference in activation or CD3 levels. Because small numbers of individuals were included in the HLA sub-analyses, any influence of HLA type on TCRB rearrangement was left unresolved. Shorter templates might be favored by PCR, yet because patient and control samples were amplified and corrected together, any such skew would affect both groups equally. At VDJ recombination sites, type 1 diabetes patients had fewer insertions and more deleted nucleotides, which implies abnormalities in thymic rearrangement.

The entire isolated RNA was reverse transcribed using the High Capacity cDNA Reverse Transcription Kit, and thus expressed TCRB transcripts were sequenced. Deep immunoSEQ sequencing was performed on naive, central memory and regulatory T cell samples, with an average of roughly 4 million total reads per sample. Sorted cells were lysed in RLT buffer, and RNA was extracted using DNase-treated RNeasy Micro or Mini kits according to cell number. To prevent cross-contamination, every cell subset was processed on its own, while patient and healthy donor samples were processed together. The immunoSEQ multiplex PCR was used to amplify TCRB sequences from cDNA, generating 87-bp fragments that spanned the CDR3 region. Sequencing of the amplicons was done on the Illumina HiSeq platform. In the original analysis: PCR bias was corrected computationally using synthetic template baselines, and reads within Hamming distance 2 were collapsed, with unmergeable singletons discarded. Reads were aligned against IMGT to assign V, D and J genes, CDR3 length and insertions or deletions at six rearrangement sites. Within each subset, clonotype counts were normalized to sorted cell number, and only after that were true diversity and Gini coefficients computed with the tcR R package. The overlap coefficient, calculated on TCRB nucleotide sequences, was used to measure repertoire sharing. Out-of-frame TCRB sequences from naive cells were analyzed to stand in for the pre-selection repertoire. TCRdb re-hosts the immuneACCESS table, in-frame sequences only. Its copies lack some clones; in the studies checked, an unresolved V gene accounts for under half of them, and the cause for the rest is not known. V, J and clone size are those of that table, while D and trimming were read from the DNA. This sample is represented by about 450,000 clones; roughly 11% of them were singletons. The ten largest clonotypes hold over 0.035% of the sample.

This clone turned up a few times. There is no known antigen for this receptor. Per-base quality was not reported, and no clone a single base away is much larger than it. Its CDR3 holds 15 amino acids, cysteine through phenylalanine. Only the CDR3 part of the read is kept: 45 bases, read in frame from the first base. CDR1 and CDR2 are drawn from the germline V gene: LGHNA, YSLEER. At the junction V is shortened by 4 bases and J by 3 bases, with 15 bases in between. A single peripheral blood draw of approximately 110 mL on average was collected from each donor into heparinised tubes. Naive, central memory, regulatory and stem cell-like memory CD4+ T cells were sorted on a BD FACSAria II using a panel including CD45RO, CCR7, CD25, CD127, CD95 and CD27. All sorted populations exceeded 95% purity. PBMCs were isolated immediately by Lymphoprep density gradient centrifugation and stained directly without culture. To minimize batch effects, samples were stained and sorted in pairs, one healthy donor with one patient per experiment.

Here the chain combines TRBV4-3 and TRBJ1-1, with the D segment identity uncertain. The sequence came from a woman younger than 30 in good health. Sequencing used naive CD4+ T cells from blood. The cell subset or site label for this specimen denotes: true naive CD4+ T cells. The DNA reads TGCGCCAGCAGCCTAGACTACGGGAAGGACACTGAAGCTTTCTTT. Translated, it gives CASSLDYGKDTEAFF.